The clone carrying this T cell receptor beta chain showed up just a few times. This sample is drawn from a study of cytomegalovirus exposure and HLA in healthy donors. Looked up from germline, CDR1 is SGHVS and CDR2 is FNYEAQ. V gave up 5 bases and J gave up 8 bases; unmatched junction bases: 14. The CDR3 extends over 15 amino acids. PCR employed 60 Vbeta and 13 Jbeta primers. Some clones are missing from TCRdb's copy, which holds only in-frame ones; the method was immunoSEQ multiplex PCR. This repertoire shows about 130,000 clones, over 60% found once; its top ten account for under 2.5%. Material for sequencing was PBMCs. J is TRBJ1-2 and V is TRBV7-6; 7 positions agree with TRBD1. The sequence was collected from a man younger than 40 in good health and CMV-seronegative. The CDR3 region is CASSPPRQGTWGYTF. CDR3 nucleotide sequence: TGTGCCAGCAGCCCCCCCCGACAGGGAACCTGGGGCTACACCTTC. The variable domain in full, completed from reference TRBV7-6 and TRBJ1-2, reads GAGVSQSPRYKVTKRGQDVALRCDPISGHVSLYWYRQALGQGPEFLTYFNYEAQQDKSGLPNDRFSAERPEGSISTLTIQRTEQRDSAMYRCASSPPRQGTWGYTFGSGTRLTVV.